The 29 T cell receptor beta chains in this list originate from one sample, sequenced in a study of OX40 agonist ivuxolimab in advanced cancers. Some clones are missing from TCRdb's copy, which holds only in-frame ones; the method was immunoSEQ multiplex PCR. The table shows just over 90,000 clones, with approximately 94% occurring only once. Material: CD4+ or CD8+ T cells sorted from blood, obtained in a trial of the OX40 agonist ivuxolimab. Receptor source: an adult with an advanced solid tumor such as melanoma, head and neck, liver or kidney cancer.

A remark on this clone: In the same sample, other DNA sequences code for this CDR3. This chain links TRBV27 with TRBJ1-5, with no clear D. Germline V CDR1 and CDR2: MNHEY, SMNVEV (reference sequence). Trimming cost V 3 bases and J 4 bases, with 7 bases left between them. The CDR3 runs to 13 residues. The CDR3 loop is CASSLGYNQPQHF. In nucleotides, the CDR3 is TGTGCCAGCAGTTTGGGCTATAATCAGCCCCAGCATTTT.

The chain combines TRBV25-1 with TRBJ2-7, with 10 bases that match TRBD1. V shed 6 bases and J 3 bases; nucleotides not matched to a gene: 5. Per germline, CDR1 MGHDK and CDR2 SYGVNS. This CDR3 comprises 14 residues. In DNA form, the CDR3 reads TGTGCCAGCAGCGCCCGGGACAGGGGCTACGAGCAGTACTTC. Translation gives CASSARDRGYEQYF.

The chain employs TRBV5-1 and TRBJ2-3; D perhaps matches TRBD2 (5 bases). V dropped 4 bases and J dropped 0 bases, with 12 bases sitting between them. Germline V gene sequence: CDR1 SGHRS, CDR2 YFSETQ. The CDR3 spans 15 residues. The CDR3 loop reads CASSPTGSSTDTQYF. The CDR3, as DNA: TGCGCCAGCAGCCCGACGGGGTCTAGCACAGATACGCAGTATTTT. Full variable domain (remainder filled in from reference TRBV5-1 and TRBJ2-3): KAGVTQTPRYLIKTRGQQVTLSCSPISGHRSVSWYQQTPGQGLQFLFEYFSETQRNKGNFPGRFSGRQFSNSRSEMNVSTLELGDSALYLCASSPTGSSTDTQYFGPGTRLTVL.

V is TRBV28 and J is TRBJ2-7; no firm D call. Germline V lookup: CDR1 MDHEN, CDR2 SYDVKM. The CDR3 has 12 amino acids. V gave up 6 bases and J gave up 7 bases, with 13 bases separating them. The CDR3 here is CASSPPASEQYF. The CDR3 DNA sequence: TGTGCCAGCAGCCCACCCGCCTCGGAGCAGTACTTC.

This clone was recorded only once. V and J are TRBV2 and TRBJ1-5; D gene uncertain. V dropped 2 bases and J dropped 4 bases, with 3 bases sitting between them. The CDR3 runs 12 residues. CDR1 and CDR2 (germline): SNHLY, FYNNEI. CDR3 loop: CASSEQNQPQHF. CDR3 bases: TGTGCCAGCAGTGAACAAAATCAGCCCCAGCATTTT.

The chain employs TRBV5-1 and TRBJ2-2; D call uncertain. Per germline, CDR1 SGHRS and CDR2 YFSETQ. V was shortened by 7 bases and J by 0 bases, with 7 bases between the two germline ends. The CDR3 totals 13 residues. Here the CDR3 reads CASLGANTGELFF. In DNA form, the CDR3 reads TGCGCCAGCCTTGGCGCGAACACCGGGGAGCTGTTTTTT.

CDR3 sequence: CASSLHPARYRASTDTQYF. CDR3 DNA: TGTGCCAGCAGCTTACACCCCGCTAGATACAGAGCTAGCACAGATACGCAGTATTTT. V usage is TRBV7-8 and J usage is TRBJ2-3; D is uncertain. CDR3 length equals 19 residues. Trimming took off 2 bases at V and 0 bases at J, with 21 bases between the two ends. Germline loops: CDR1 SGHVS, CDR2 FQNEAQ.

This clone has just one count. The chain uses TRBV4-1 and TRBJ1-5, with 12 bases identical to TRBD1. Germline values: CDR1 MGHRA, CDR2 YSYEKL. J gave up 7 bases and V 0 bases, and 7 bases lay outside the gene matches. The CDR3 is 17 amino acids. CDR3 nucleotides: TGCGCCAGCAGCCAAGATAGCGGGACAGGGGGCCGGCAGCCCCAGCATTTT. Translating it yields CASSQDSGTGGRQPQHF.

The DNA for the CDR3 is TGTGCCAGCAGTTACGGGACTAGCGGGGGGGCCTACGAGCAGTACTTC. It encodes CASSYGTSGGAYEQYF. The rearrangement uses TRBV6-5 and TRBJ2-7; 16 bases match TRBD2. This CDR3 is built from 16 residues. V shed 2 bases and J 2 bases; nucleotides not matched to a gene: 0. The germline V gene has CDR1 MNHEY and CDR2 SVGAGI.

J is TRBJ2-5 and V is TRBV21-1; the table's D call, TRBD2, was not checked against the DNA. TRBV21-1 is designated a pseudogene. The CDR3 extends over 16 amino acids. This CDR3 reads CASSKDIAGREETQYF. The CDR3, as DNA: TGTGCCAGCAGCAAGGACATCGCGGGGCGCGAAGAGACCCAGTACTTC.

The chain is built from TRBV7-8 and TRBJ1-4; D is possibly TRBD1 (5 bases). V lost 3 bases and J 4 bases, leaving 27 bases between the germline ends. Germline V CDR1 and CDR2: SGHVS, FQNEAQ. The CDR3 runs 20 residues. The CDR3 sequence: CASSFHWRKQKGSFNEKLFF. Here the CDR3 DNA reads TGTGCCAGCAGCTTTCATTGGAGAAAGCAAAAGGGGTCGTTTAATGAAAAACTGTTTTTT.

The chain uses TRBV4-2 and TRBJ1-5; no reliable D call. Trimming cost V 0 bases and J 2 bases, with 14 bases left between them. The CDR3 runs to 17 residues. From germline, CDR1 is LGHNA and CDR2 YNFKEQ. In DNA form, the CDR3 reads TGTGCCAGCAGCCAAGATATCGGTCCCCGGGGCAATCAGCCCCAGCATTTT. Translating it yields CASSQDIGPRGNQPQHF.

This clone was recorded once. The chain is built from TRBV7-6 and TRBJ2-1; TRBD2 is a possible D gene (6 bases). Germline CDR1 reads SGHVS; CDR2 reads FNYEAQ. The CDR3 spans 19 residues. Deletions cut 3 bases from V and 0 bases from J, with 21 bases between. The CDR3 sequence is CASSFLFEGLANSYNEQFF. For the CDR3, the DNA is TGTGCCAGCAGCTTTCTTTTCGAGGGTCTAGCGAACTCCTACAATGAGCAGTTCTTC.

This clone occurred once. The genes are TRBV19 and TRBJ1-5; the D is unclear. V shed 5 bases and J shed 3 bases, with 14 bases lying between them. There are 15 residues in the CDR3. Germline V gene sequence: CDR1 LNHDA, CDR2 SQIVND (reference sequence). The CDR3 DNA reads TGTGCCAGTAGTTCATGGCTTGAGTCCAATCAGCCCCAGCATTTT. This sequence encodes CASSSWLESNQPQHF.

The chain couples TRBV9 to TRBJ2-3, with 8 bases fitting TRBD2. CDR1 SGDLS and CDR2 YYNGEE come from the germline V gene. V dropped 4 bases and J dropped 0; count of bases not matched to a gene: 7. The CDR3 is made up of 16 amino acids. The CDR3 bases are TGTGCCAGCAGCTCCCGACTAGCGCGAAGCACAGATACGCAGTATTTT. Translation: CASSSRLARSTDTQYF.

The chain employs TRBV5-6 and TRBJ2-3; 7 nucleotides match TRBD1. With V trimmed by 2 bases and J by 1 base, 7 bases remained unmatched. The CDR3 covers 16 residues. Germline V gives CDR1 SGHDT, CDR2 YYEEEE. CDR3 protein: CASSFTGDWGTDTQYF. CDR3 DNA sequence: TGTGCCAGCAGCTTCACAGGGGATTGGGGCACAGATACGCAGTATTTT.

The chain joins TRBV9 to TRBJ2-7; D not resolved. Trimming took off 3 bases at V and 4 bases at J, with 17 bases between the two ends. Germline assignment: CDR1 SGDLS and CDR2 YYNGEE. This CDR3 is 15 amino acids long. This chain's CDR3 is CASSAELGPPYEQYF. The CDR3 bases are TGTGCCAGCAGCGCAGAACTCGGGCCGCCTTACGAGCAGTACTTC.

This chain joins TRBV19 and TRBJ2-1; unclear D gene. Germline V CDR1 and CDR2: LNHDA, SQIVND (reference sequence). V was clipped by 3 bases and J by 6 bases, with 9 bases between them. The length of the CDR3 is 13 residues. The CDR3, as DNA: TGTGCCAGTAGTATTAACCCACCCAATGAGCAGTTCTTC. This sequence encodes CASSINPPNEQFF.

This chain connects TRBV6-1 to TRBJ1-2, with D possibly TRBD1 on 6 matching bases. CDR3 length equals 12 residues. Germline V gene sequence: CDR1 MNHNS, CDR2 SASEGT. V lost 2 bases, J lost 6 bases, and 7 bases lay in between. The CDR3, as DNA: TGTGCCAGCAGTGAACGGACAGATGGCTACACCTTC. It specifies CASSERTDGYTF.

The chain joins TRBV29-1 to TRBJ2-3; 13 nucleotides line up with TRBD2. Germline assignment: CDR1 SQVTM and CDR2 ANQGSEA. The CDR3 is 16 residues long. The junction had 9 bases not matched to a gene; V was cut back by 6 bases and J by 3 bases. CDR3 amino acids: CSVMGLAGSGTDTQYF. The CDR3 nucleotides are TGCAGCGTCATGGGACTAGCGGGATCGGGGACAGATACGCAGTATTTT.

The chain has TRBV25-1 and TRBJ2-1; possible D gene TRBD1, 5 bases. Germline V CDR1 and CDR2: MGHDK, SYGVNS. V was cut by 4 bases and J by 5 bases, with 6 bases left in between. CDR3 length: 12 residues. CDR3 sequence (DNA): TGTGCCAGCAGTGCAGGGCACAATGAGCAGTTCTTC. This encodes CASSAGHNEQFF.

The CDR3 nucleotides read TGTGCCAGCACCGGGGGCCCTTGGGAAAAACTGTTTTTT. Protein sequence: CASTGGPWEKLFF. The chain carries TRBV2 and TRBJ1-4; perhaps TRBD1 as D (6 bases). CDR1 and CDR2 from the germline V gene are SNHLY and FYNNEI. CDR3 length: 13 amino acids. V was pared by 7 bases and J by 8 bases, with 14 bases between.

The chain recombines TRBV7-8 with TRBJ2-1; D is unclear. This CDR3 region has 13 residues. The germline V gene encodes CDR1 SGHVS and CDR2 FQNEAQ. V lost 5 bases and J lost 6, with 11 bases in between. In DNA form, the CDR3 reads TGTGCCAGCAGCCCAGAAGGGTTCAATGAGCAGTTCTTC. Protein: CASSPEGFNEQFF.

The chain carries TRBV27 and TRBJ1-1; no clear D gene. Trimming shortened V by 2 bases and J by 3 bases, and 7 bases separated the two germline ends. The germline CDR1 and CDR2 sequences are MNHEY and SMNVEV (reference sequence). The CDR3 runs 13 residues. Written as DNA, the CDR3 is TGTGCCAGCAGTTTAACATCATACACTGAAGCTTTCTTT. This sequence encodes CASSLTSYTEAFF.

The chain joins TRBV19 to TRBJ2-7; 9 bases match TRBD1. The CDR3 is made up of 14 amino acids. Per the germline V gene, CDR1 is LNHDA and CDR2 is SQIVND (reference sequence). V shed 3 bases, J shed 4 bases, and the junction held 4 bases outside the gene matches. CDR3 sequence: CASSIGTGQYEQYF. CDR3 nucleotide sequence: TGTGCCAGTAGTATCGGGACAGGGCAGTACGAGCAGTACTTC.

This CDR3 reads CASSYRTTEAFF. The CDR3 DNA is TGTGCCAGCAGTTACAGGACGACTGAAGCTTTCTTT. The V call is TRBV6-6, the J call TRBJ1-1, with D unresolved. The CDR3 length is 12 residues. The V gene lost 2 bases and the J gene lost 5 bases, with 6 bases spanning the gap. Germline V CDR1 and CDR2: MNHNY, SVGAGI (reference sequence).

CDR3 sequence reads: CASSIASGVGDTQYF. CDR3 DNA sequence: TGTGCCAGTAGTATAGCTAGCGGGGTCGGGGATACGCAGTATTTT. This rearrangement joins TRBV19 to TRBJ2-3; TRBD2 matches at 9 bases. Germline V lookup: CDR1 LNHDA, CDR2 SQIVND (reference sequence). Trimming removed 1 base from V and 6 bases from J; junction bases left unmatched: 5. This CDR3 has 15 residues.

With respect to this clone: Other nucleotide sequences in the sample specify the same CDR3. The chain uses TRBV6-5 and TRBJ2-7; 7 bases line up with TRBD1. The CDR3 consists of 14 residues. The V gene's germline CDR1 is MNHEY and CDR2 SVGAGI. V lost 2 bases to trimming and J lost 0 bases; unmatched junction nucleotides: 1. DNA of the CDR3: TGTGCCAGCAGTTACAGGGACAGCTCCTACGAGCAGTACTTC. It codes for CASSYRDSSYEQYF.

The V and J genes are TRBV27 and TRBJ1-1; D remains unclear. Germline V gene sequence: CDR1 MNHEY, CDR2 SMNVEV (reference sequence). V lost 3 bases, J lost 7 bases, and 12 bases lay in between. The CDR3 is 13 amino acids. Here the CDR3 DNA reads TGTGCCAGCAGTTTGGCCGGAGCCGGTGAAGCTTTCTTT. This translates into CASSLAGAGEAFF.